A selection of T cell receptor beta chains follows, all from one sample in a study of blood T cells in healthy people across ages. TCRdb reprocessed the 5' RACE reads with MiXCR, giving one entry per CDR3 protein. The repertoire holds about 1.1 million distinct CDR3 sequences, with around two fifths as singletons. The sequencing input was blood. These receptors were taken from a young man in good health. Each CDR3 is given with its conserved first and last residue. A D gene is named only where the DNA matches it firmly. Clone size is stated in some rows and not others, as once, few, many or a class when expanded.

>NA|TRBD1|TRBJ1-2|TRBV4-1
TGCGCCAGCAGCCAAGATCGAGGGACAGGGGGCGGCTACACCTTC
CASSQDRGTGGGYTF
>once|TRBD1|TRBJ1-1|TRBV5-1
TGCGCCAGCAGCTTGGGGGACAGTGTCTCTGAAGCTTTCTTT
CASSLGDSVSEAFF
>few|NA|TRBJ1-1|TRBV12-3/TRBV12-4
TGTGCCAGCAGTTCCTCCGCCTTCACTGAAGCTTTCTTT
CASSSSAFTEAFF
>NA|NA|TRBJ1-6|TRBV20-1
TGCAGTGCTAGAGAGGTCAGCTCCTATAATTCACCCCTCCACTTT
CSAREVSSYNSPLHF
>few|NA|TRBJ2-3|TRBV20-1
TGCAGTGCGTTAGAAGGGGTGGCAGATACGCAGTATTTT
CSALEGVADTQYF
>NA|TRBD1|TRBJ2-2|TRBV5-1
TGCGCCAGCAGCCCCAATAGACAGGGCTTGGGCACCGGGGAGCTGTTTTTT
CASSPNRQGLGTGELFF
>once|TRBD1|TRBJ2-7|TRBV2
TGTGCCAGGGGTGGGACAGCCAATGAGCAGTACTTC
CARGGTANEQYF
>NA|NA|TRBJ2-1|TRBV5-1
TGCGCCAGCAGCTTGGGTTGGCTATCGACTTACAATGAGCAGTTCTTC
CASSLGWLSTYNEQFF
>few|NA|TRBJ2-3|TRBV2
TGTGCCAGCATCAGGCCCCTCGATACGCAGTATTTT
CASIRPLDTQYF
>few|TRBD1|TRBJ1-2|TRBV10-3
TGTGCCATCAATCCAGGACAGGGCCATGGCTACACCTTC
CAINPGQGHGYTF
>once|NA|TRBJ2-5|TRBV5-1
TGCGCCAGCGCAGGACTTTCTCAAGTCGGTGAGCAGTACTTC
CASAGLSQVGEQYF
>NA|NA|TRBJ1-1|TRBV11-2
TGTGCCAGCAGCTTACAGGAATTGAACACTGAAGCTTTCTTT
CASSLQELNTEAFF
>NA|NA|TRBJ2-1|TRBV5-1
TGCGCCAGCAGCTTGGGGGCTAGCGTCAGCAATGAGCAGTTCTTC
CASSLGASVSNEQFF
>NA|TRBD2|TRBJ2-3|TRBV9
TGTGCCAGCAGCGTTGGACTAGCGACGGCAGATACGCAGTATTTT
CASSVGLATADTQYF
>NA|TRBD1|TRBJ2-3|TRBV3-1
TGTGCCAGCAGCCAACAAACAGGGGTCGGGGATACGCAGTATTTT
CASSQQTGVGDTQYF